This TCR beta chain emerged from a study of T cells in Graves' hyperthyroidism and ophthalmopathy. RNA transcripts gave rise to amplified TCR beta CDR3 regions. With the HTBI primer set, the TCR CDR3 went through a first round of RT-PCR. MiXCR, applied by TCRdb to the multiplex PCR reads, yields one record per CDR3 protein. Of over 250,000 distinct CDR3 sequences detected, approximately 20% appear once; the ten largest clones hold around 62%. Trimming removed 5 bases from V and 2 bases from J, with 16 bases in between. Looked up from germline, CDR1 is SGHAT and CDR2 is FQNNGV. This CDR3 has 16 residues.

The source is a young man with Graves' ophthalmopathy. The chain carries TRBV11-2 and TRBJ2-1; possibly TRBD2 for D (6 bases). Sequenced input: blood. CDR3: CASSPGSGPPYNEQFF. The CDR3 nucleotides are TGTGCCAGCAGCCCCGGTAGCGGACCCCCCTACAATGAGCAGTTCTTC.